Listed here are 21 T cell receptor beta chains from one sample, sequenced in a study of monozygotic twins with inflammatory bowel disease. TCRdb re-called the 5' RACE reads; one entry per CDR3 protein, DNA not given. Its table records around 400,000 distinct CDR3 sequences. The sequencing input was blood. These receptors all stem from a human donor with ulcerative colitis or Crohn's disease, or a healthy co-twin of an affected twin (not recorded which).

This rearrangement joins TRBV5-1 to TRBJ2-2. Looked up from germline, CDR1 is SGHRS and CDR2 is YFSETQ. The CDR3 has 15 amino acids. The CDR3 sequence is CASSLPLGDTGELFF.

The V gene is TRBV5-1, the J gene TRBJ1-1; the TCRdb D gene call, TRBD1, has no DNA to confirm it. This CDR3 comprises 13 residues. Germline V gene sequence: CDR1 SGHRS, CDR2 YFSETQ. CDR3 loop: CASSLEGVGMAFF.

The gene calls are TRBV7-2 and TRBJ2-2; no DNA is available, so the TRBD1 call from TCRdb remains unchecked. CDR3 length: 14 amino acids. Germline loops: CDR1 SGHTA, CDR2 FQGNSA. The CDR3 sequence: CASRWDRARGELFF. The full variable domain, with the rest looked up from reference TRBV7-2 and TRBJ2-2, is GAGVSQSPSNKVTEKGKDVELRCDPISGHTALYWYRQSLGQGLEFLIYFQGNSAPDKSGLPSDRFSAERTGGSVSTLTIQRTQQEDSAVYLCASRWDRARGELFFGEGSRLTVL.

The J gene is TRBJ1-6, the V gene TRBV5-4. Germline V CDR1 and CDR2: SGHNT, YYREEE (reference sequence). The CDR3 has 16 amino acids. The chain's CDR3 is CASSSGSTLGNSPLHF.

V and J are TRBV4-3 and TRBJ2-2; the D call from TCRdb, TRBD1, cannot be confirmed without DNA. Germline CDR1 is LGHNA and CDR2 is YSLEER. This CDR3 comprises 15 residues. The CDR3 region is CASSQGGTNTGELFF.

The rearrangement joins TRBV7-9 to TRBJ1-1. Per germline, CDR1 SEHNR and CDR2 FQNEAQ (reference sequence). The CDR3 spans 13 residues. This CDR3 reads CASSLYSSHGAFF.

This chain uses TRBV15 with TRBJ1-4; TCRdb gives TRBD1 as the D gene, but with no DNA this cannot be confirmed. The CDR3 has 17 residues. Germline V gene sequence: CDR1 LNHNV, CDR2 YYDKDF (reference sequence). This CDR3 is CATSSGQGEATNEKLFF.

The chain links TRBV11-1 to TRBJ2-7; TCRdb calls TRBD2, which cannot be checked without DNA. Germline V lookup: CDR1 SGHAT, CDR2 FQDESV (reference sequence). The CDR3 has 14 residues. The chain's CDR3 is CASSLGLGIYEQYF.

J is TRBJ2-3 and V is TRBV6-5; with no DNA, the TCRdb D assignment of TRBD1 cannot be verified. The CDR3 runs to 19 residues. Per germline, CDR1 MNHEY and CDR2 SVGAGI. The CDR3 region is CASSYDPVRLRTSTDTQYF.

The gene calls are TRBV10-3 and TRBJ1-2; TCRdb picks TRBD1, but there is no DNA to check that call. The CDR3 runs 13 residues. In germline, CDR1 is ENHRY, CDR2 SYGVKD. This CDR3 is CAINDQGSHGYTF.

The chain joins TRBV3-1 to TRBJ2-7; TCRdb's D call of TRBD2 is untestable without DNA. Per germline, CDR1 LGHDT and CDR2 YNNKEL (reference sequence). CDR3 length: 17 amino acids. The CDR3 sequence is CASSPRSGVGLAYEQYF.

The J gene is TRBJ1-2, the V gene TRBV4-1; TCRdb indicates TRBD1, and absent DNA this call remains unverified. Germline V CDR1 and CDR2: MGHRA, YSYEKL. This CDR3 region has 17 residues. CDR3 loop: CASSHVGTEIANYGYTF.

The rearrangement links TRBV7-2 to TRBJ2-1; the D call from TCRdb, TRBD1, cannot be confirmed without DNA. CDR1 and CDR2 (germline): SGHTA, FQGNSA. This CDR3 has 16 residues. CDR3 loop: CASSSPRMSSYNEQFF.

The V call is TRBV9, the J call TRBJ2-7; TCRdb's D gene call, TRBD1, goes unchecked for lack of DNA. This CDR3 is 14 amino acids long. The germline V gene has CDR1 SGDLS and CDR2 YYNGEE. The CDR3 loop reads CASSVEPGTYEQYF.

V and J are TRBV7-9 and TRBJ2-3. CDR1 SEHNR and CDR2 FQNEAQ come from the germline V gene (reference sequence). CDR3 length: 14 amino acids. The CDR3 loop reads CASSRGGQPDTQYF.

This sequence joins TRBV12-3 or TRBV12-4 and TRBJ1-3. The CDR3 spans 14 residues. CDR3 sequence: CASSFSGSGNTIYF.

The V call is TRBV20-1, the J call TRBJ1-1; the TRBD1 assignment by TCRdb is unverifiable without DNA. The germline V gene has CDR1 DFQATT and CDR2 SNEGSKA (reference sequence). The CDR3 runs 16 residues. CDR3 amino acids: CSARDLTGAGNTEAFF.

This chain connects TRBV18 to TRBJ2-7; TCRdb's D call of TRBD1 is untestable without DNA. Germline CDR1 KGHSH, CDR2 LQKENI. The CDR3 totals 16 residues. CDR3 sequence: CASSRGTGLLLGEQYF.

The CDR3 spells CSARRGGSGNQPQHF. V usage is TRBV20-1 and J usage is TRBJ1-5. The CDR3 contains 15 residues. CDR1 DFQATT and CDR2 SNEGSKA come from the germline V gene (reference sequence).

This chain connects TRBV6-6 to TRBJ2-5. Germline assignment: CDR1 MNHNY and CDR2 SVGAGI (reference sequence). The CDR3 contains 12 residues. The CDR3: CASSLGRQTQYF.

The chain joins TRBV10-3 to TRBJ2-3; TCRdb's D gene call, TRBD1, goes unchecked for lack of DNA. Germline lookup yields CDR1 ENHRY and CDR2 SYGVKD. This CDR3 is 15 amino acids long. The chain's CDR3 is CAISGAGTGTDTQYF.